The 29 T cell receptor beta chains reported below all come from one sample, sequenced in a study of breast tumors, draining lymph nodes, adjacent tissues. Breast cancer patients provided tissue from their axillary draining lymph nodes. MiXCR was run by TCRdb on the multiplex PCR reads, yielding one entry per CDR3 protein. The sample has approximately 170,000 distinct CDR3 sequences; approximately 30% are singletons. The material sequenced was axillary lymph node tissue. These receptors all stem from a female donor with breast cancer. Some clones in this sample may be carry-over from other donors' samples.

The chain joins TRBV6-1 to TRBJ1-5; TRBD1 matches 8 bases. The junction had 18 bases not matched to a gene; V was cut back by 4 bases and J by 7 bases. The CDR3 is 18 residues long. Per germline, CDR1 MNHNS and CDR2 SASEGT. This CDR3 reads CASSGPGDRRFLGQPQHF. DNA of the CDR3: TGTGCCAGCAGTGGTCCGGGGGACAGGCGGTTCTTGGGCCAGCCCCAGCATTTT.

Regarding this clonotype: Since the CDR3 does not end with the conserved phenylalanine or tryptophan, this likely comes from a read error. The V and J genes are TRBV6-2 or TRBV6-3 and TRBJ1-3, with D maybe TRBD1 (6 bases). This CDR3 comprises 16 residues. Trimming cost V 0 bases and J 1 base, with 10 bases left between them. Germline CDR1 and CDR2: MNHEY and SVGEGT. The CDR3, as DNA: TGTGCCAGCAGTTACTCGAGGGGGAGTTCTGGAAACACCATATATCTT. Amino acids: CASSYSRGSSGNTIYL.

This clonotype was seen at least ten times. The J gene is TRBJ2-6, the V gene TRBV13, with 9 bases aligning to TRBD1. Germline loops: CDR1 PRHDT, CDR2 FYEKMQ (reference sequence). V dropped 4 bases and J dropped 2; count of bases not matched to a gene: 3. The CDR3 consists of 16 residues. CDR3 DNA: TGTGCCAGCAGCTCCACAGGGGGCGCTGGGGCCAACGTCCTGACTTTC. It translates to CASSSTGGAGANVLTF.

This chain connects TRBV20-1 to TRBJ2-5; 9 positions agree with TRBD2. Germline V gives CDR1 DFQATT, CDR2 SNEGSKA (reference sequence). CDR3 length equals 18 residues. V was pared by 2 bases and J by 0 bases, with 13 bases of the junction left unmatched. DNA for the CDR3: TGCAGTGCTAGACGCCCTTTACCGACTAGCGGAGACCAAGAGACCCAGTACTTC. Protein sequence: CSARRPLPTSGDQETQYF.

This clonotype appeared many times. The CDR3 does not close with the conserved phenylalanine or tryptophan, likely indicating a read error. This chain uses TRBV12-3 or TRBV12-4 with TRBJ1-3, with 7 bases aligning to TRBD1. There are 14 residues in the CDR3. The V gene end was trimmed by 6 bases and the J gene end by 5 bases; junction bases not matched to a gene: 7. In DNA form, the CDR3 reads TGTGCCAGCAGCTATGGGACAGAGCGAAACACCATATATCTT. Its protein is CASSYGTERNTIYL.

This clonotype was seen repeatedly, ten times or more. The chain recombines TRBV20-1 with TRBJ2-3; D might be TRBD2 (6 bases). CDR1 and CDR2 (germline): DFQATT, SNEGSKA (reference sequence). V was pared by 3 bases and J by 3 bases, with 13 bases between. The CDR3 spans 14 residues. The CDR3 DNA follows: TGCAGTGCTAGGGTAGCGGTGGGGACAGATACGCAGTATTTT. Its protein is CSARVAVGTDTQYF.

This clonotype appeared many times. V gene TRBV7-2 combines with J gene TRBJ1-2, with 9 bases that match TRBD1. V dropped 5 bases and J dropped 6; count of bases not matched to a gene: 10. This CDR3 spans 15 amino acids. Germline CDR1 reads SGHTA; CDR2 reads FQGNSA. The CDR3 DNA follows: TGTGCCAGCAGCCTCTCGGGACAGGGAGGCGATGGCTACACCTTC. The encoded protein is CASSLSGQGGDGYTF.

This clonotype came up many times. The CDR3 nucleotides are TGTGCCAGTAGAAGGACAGGGAGCTCCTACAATGAGCAGTTCTTC. Protein: CASRRTGSSYNEQFF. The V gene is TRBV19, the J gene TRBJ2-1; the match to TRBD1 covers 8 bases. This CDR3 spans 15 amino acids. CDR1 is LNHDA, CDR2 SQIVND, per germline (reference sequence). The trim removed 6 bases at V and 0 bases at J, leaving 4 bases unmatched.

The rearrangement joins TRBV2 to TRBJ2-1, with D possibly matching TRBD2 (6 bases). Germline V gives CDR1 SNHLY, CDR2 FYNNEI. Trimming removed 6 bases from V and 10 bases from J, with 22 bases in between. This CDR3 is 15 amino acids long. CDR3: CASSLGAGTQSEQFF. In DNA, the CDR3 is TGTGCCAGCAGCCTAGGGGCGGGGACTCAGTCCGAGCAGTTCTTC.

To note about this clonotype: Given a much more abundant clone one base away, this may be a read error. No conserved phenylalanine or tryptophan is present at the end of the CDR3, so a read error is the likely explanation. This sequence joins TRBV19 and TRBJ2-7; D is uncertain. Germline V lookup: CDR1 LNHDA, CDR2 SQIVND (reference sequence). The CDR3 is made up of 16 amino acids. Trimming left V 9 bases short and J 4 bases short, with 25 bases between. The CDR3 spells CASAKVLGSVFYEQYS. CDR3 in DNA: TGTGCCAGCGCTAAGGTTTTGGGGTCAGTTTTTTACGAGCAGTACTCC.

This clonotype has a count of ten or more. This chain uses TRBV30 with TRBJ2-2; D is possibly TRBD2 (5 bases). CDR1 GTSNPN and CDR2 SVGIG come from the germline V gene (reference sequence). There are 12 residues in the CDR3. V gave up 3 bases and J gave up 4 bases, with 6 bases separating them. CDR3 bases: TGTGCCTGGAGGGAGGTCACCGGGGAGCTGTTTTTT. Translated: CAWREVTGELFF.

As concerns this clonotype: Since the CDR3 does not end with the conserved phenylalanine or tryptophan, this likely comes from a read error. It is unclear where the CDR3 begins or ends on the DNA, so no DNA is shown, and the CDR3 is as TCRdb lists it. The chain has TRBV12-3 or TRBV12-4 and TRBJ2-3; the table calls TRBD1, which could not be checked here. A total of 9 residues make up the CDR3, ends included. This CDR3 is CASSSQGYY.

V gene TRBV29-1 combines with J gene TRBJ1-1; D may be TRBD1 (5 bases). Per the germline V gene, CDR1 is SQVTM and CDR2 is ANQGSEA. The CDR3 consists of 16 residues. V dropped 5 bases and J dropped 1 base, with 20 bases sitting between them. Written as DNA, the CDR3 is TGCAGCGTTCCCCCGCCTAACGGGGGGACGAACACTGAAGCTTTCTTT. Amino acid sequence: CSVPPPNGGTNTEAFF.

Notes on this clonotype: Because it lacks the conserved phenylalanine or tryptophan at the end, this CDR3 is likely a read error. The V call is TRBV7-7, the J call TRBJ2-1, with a weak D call TRBD2 (6 bases). The CDR3 extends over 14 amino acids. Germline CDR1 and CDR2: SSHAT and FNYEAQ (reference sequence). CDR3 DNA: TGTGCTAGCAGCTCCTCCAAGAGCCTAGCGGAGCAGTTCCTC. This encodes CASSSSKSLAEQFL.

About this clonotype: This may be a read error: a much more frequent sequence differs by one nucleotide. This chain uses TRBV20-1 with TRBJ2-1, with 7 positions matching TRBD2. This CDR3 has 11 residues. Germline CDR1 and CDR2: DFQATT and SNEGSKA (reference sequence). Written as DNA, the CDR3 is TGCAGTGCTAGGGGGGGGGGACTCCAGTCCTTC. Translated, it gives CSARGGGLQSF.

There are many counts of this clonotype. This sequence joins TRBV12-3 or TRBV12-4 and TRBJ1-5; 8 bases fit TRBD1. J lost 6 bases, V lost 8 bases, and 6 bases had no gene match. This CDR3 is 13 amino acids long. This CDR3 reads CASGQGMVQPQHF. The CDR3 region has the DNA TGTGCCAGCGGACAGGGAATGGTTCAGCCCCAGCATTTT.

V usage is TRBV28 and J usage is TRBJ1-5; D gene ambiguous. Germline assignment: CDR1 MDHEN and CDR2 SYDVKM. V was pared by 2 bases and J by 2 bases, with 7 bases between. This CDR3 region has 14 residues. CDR3 in amino acids: CASSLRTGNQPQHF. The CDR3, as DNA: TGTGCCAGCAGTTTAAGAACAGGCAATCAGCCCCAGCATTTT.

At least ten counts were recorded for this clonotype. The rearrangement links TRBV2 to TRBJ2-7; D perhaps matches TRBD2 (5 bases). Trimming pared 5 bases from V and 3 bases from J, leaving 14 bases between. This CDR3 spans 14 amino acids. Germline V gene data show CDR1 as SNHLY and CDR2 as FYNNEI. CDR3 loop: CASSRFERDYEQYF. For the CDR3, the DNA is TGTGCCAGCAGTCGATTTGAACGGGACTACGAGCAGTACTTC.

As regards this clonotype: The junction departs from germline at one end; a sequencing error may be responsible. The chain joins TRBV11-2 to TRBJ2-3; 10 bases are shared with TRBD1. Germline CDR1 SGHAT, CDR2 FQNNGV. There are 15 residues in the CDR3. The CDR3 spells CASSLIGTGEDTQYF. CDR3 DNA sequence: TGTGCTAGCAGCTTAATCGGGACAGGGGAGGATACGCAGTATTTT. The full variable domain, its missing parts supplied by reference TRBV11-2 and TRBJ2-3, is EAGVAQSPRYKIIEKRQSVAFWCNPISGHATLYWYQQILGQGPKLLIQFQNNGVVDDSQLPKDRFSAERLKGVDSTLKIQPAKLEDSAVYLCASSLIGTGEDTQYFGPGTRLTVL.

The chain couples TRBV20-1 to TRBJ1-5; D uncertain. Germline V gene data show CDR1 as DFQATT and CDR2 as SNEGSKA (reference sequence). V lost 2 bases, J lost 0 bases, and 20 bases lay in between. The CDR3 is 18 amino acids. The CDR3 region has the DNA TGCAGTGCTAGACCCCAGCGCGAGCATACGAATAGCAATCAGCCCCAGCATTTT. This codes for CSARPQREHTNSNQPQHF.

V gene TRBV6-1 combines with J gene TRBJ1-5, with D hard to call. Germline CDR1 and CDR2: MNHNS and SASEGT. Trimming stripped 1 base from V and 4 bases from J, with 17 bases between. The CDR3 length is 17 residues. The CDR3 nucleotides are TGTGCCAGCAGTGAAGGGAGTGCTGGAGGCGGAAATCAGCCCCAGCATTTT. Translation: CASSEGSAGGGNQPQHF.

This clonotype was seen repeatedly, ten times or more. The rearrangement uses TRBV12-3 or TRBV12-4 and TRBJ2-1, with 12 bases identical to TRBD2. This CDR3 region has 14 residues. The V and J ends lost 7 bases and 10 bases, in that order; junction bases with no gene match: 8. CDR3 nucleotides: TGTGCCAGCATCCCTAGCGGGGGGGCCCTCGAGCAGTTCTTC. This sequence encodes CASIPSGGALEQFF.

Comments on this clonotype: This may be a read error, as it is one base from a much larger clone. The chain links TRBV3-1 to TRBJ2-6, with 7 bases that match TRBD1. J gave up 9 bases and V 6 bases, and 8 bases lay outside the gene matches. The length of the CDR3 is 14 residues. Germline V gene sequence: CDR1 LGHDT, CDR2 YNNKEL (reference sequence). Written as DNA, the CDR3 is TGTGCCAGCAGTCCGGGACAGAGAGTCAACGTCCTGACTTTC. Its translation is CASSPGQRVNVLTF.

To note about this clonotype: A read error may be the cause here, since a much bigger clone is one base away. The chain employs TRBV9 and TRBJ2-6; D might be TRBD1 (7 bases). Germline V gene data show CDR1 as SGDLS and CDR2 as YYNGEE. The CDR3 is 16 amino acids. As DNA, the CDR3 is TGTGCCAGCAGCTCCAGGGGGGCCTCTGGGGCCAACGCCCTGACTTTC. As protein: CASSSRGASGANALTF.

For this clonotype: Just one base apart from a much larger clone, this may be a read error. The chain links TRBV9 to TRBJ1-4, with 7 positions matching TRBD1. The length of the CDR3 is 15 residues. Germline assignment: CDR1 SGDLS and CDR2 YYNGEE. The CDR3, as DNA: TGTGCCAGCAGCCCTGAGGGACAGCCCCTTGAAGAACTGTTTTTT. Its protein is CASSPEGQPLEELFF.

As for this clonotype: A much larger clonotype is one base distant, so this may be a read error. The rearrangement links TRBV12-3 or TRBV12-4 to TRBJ2-3; 8 bases are shared with TRBD2. The CDR3 is 15 residues long. V trimming: 6 bases; J trimming: 3 bases; junction bases outside the gene matches: 8. The CDR3 DNA sequence: TGTGCCAGCAGAAGCGGGAGCCTTTTTACAGATACGCAGTATTTT. Residues: CASRSGSLFTDTQYF.

This clonotype was seen at least ten times. The rearrangement uses TRBV7-2 and TRBJ1-2; D is unclear. Germline CDR1 reads SGHTA; CDR2 reads FQGNSA. Between the trimmed V and J ends, which lost 2 bases and 1 base, there was a span of 8 bases. CDR3 size: 14 residues. The DNA for the CDR3 is TGTGCCAGCAGCTTAAGTTGGGGTAACTATGGCTACACCTTC. Translated: CASSLSWGNYGYTF.

This clonotype was found many times. The chain uses TRBV24-1 and TRBJ2-5, with TRBD1 as a possible D gene (6 bases). The CDR3 is 11 amino acids. In germline, CDR1 is KGHDR, CDR2 SFDVKD. V lost 9 bases and J lost 3, with 7 bases in between. The CDR3 loop is CATGQKETQYF. The CDR3 nucleotides are TGTGCCACCGGACAGAAAGAGACCCAGTACTTC.

A note on this clonotype: Possible read error: a much larger clone is one base away. This chain links TRBV20-1 with TRBJ2-5, with 7 nucleotides matching TRBD2. The J segment lost 7 bases and the V segment lost 4 bases, leaving 12 bases of the junction unmatched. Germline V gives CDR1 DFQATT, CDR2 SNEGSKA (reference sequence). CDR3 length equals 14 residues. Written as DNA, the CDR3 is TGCAGTGCTACGAGTGGACTAGTTTGGGCGACCCAGTACTTC. Residues: CSATSGLVWATQYF.